One and the same sample provided the 13 T cell receptor beta chains below, sequenced in a study of blood T cell repertoires in COVID-19. The protocol was immunoSEQ multiplex PCR, while the TCRdb copy is restricted to in-frame clones and leaves out a portion. Counted here are roughly 220,000 clones, less than 90% occurring once; the ten biggest clones make up about 5.1%. The specimen was peripheral blood. The receptors stem from a woman aged 60-70 years who had recovered from COVID-19.

The chain carries TRBV5-1 and TRBJ2-3; TRBD1 might be the D (6 bases). The CDR3 is 16 amino acids. V lost 2 bases and J 0 bases, leaving 13 bases between the germline ends. CDR1 SGHRS and CDR2 YFSETQ come from the germline V gene. This CDR3 reads CASSFIGQTSTDTQYF. In DNA, the CDR3 is TGCGCCAGCAGCTTTATCGGACAGACAAGCACAGATACGCAGTATTTT.

The V and J genes are TRBV2 and TRBJ2-2; D may be TRBD1 (6 bases). CDR3 length: 17 amino acids. The germline V and J ends were trimmed by 6 bases and 4 bases, with 21 bases remaining between them. Per the germline V gene, CDR1 is SNHLY and CDR2 is FYNNEI. The CDR3 nucleotides read TGTGCCAGCAGGGAACCGATACAGGGACGTTTCACCGGGGAGCTGTTTTTT. It codes for CASREPIQGRFTGELFF. The whole variable domain, remainder taken from reference TRBV2 and TRBJ2-2, is EPEVTQTPSHQVTQMGQEVILRCVPISNHLYFYWYRQILGQKVEFLVSFYNNEISEKSEIFDDQFSVERPDGSNFTLKIRSTKLEDSAMYFCASREPIQGRFTGELFFGEGSRLTVL.

The chain carries TRBV19 and TRBJ2-7; TRBD1 is a possible D gene (6 bases). The CDR3 has 13 residues. V lost 1 base to trimming and J lost 4 bases, with 8 bases between them. From germline, CDR1 is LNHDA and CDR2 SQIVND (reference sequence). The CDR3 nucleotides are TGTGCCAGTAGTATAGGACAGGCATACGAGCAGTACTTC. Its protein is CASSIGQAYEQYF. Using reference TRBV19 and TRBJ2-7 for the parts outside the CDR3, the full variable domain is DGGITQSPKYLFRKEGQNVTLSCEQNLNHDAMYWYRQDPGQGLRLIYYSQIVNDFQKGDIAEGYSVSREKKESFPLTVTSAQKNPTAFYLCASSIGQAYEQYFGPGTRLTVT.

Concerning this clone: Other DNA variants within this sample encode the same CDR3. The chain is built from TRBV3-1 (or the pseudogene TRBV3-2) and TRBJ2-7, with TRBD1 as a possible D gene (6 bases). V was trimmed by 3 bases and J by 4 bases, leaving 7 bases between them. Germline assignment: CDR1 LGHDT and CDR2 YNNKEL (reference sequence). The CDR3 runs 12 residues. The CDR3 region is CASSHRGYEQYF. CDR3 bases: TGTGCCAGCAGCCATAGGGGGTACGAGCAGTACTTC.

The rearrangement links TRBV9 to TRBJ2-3, with 14 positions matching TRBD2. V shed 2 bases, J shed 3 bases, and the junction held 5 bases outside the gene matches. The CDR3 is 17 residues long. CDR1 is SGDLS and CDR2 is YYNGEE in the germline V gene. The CDR3 DNA follows: TGTGCCAGCAGCGTGACTAGCGGGGGGGCTCGGACAGATACGCAGTATTTT. Its protein is CASSVTSGGARTDTQYF.

The rearrangement links TRBV2 to TRBJ1-6; a possible D gene is TRBD1 (6 bases). The V end was cut by 7 bases, the J end by 0 bases, with 28 bases between. Looked up from germline, CDR1 is SNHLY and CDR2 is FYNNEI. The CDR3 totals 21 residues. The CDR3 spells CASKWKRAGASPSSYNSPLHF. The CDR3 coding sequence is TGTGCCAGCAAGTGGAAGAGGGCAGGGGCGTCCCCCAGCTCCTATAATTCACCCCTCCACTTT.

This clone was seen more than once but under ten times. The rearrangement links TRBV7-8 to TRBJ1-1; the match to TRBD1 covers 7 bases. V shed 4 bases, J shed 3 bases, and the junction held 5 bases outside the gene matches. The length of the CDR3 is 14 residues. The germline CDR1 and CDR2 sequences are SGHVS and FQNEAQ. This CDR3 reads CASSSHRGYTEAFF. CDR3 DNA sequence: TGTGCCAGCAGCTCCCACAGGGGTTACACTGAAGCTTTCTTT.

The count of this clone is one. The rearrangement links TRBV5-1 to TRBJ1-4, with D tentatively TRBD1 (5 bases). The CDR3 runs 15 residues. Trimming took 0 bases from V and 3 from J, leaving 9 bases between them. The germline gives CDR1 SGHRS, CDR2 YFSETQ. The CDR3 region has the DNA TGCGCCAGCAGCTTGGTTCCGGGGGCTAATGAAAAACTGTTTTTT. The encoded protein is CASSLVPGANEKLFF.

In the case of this clone: A junction boundary mismatches the germline segment, possibly from a read error. The gene calls are TRBV27 and TRBJ1-2; D is perhaps TRBD1 (5 bases). There are 14 residues in the CDR3. CDR1 and CDR2 from the germline V gene are MNHEY and SMNVEV (reference sequence). CDR3 residues: CASSLSGTNDGYTF. Written as DNA, the CDR3 is TGTGCCAGCAGTTTATCCGGGACTAACGATGGCTACACCTTC.

The J gene is TRBJ1-4, the V gene TRBV2; 9 nucleotides line up with TRBD1. Germline lookup yields CDR1 SNHLY and CDR2 FYNNEI. Trimming removed 6 bases from V and 8 bases from J; junction bases left unmatched: 4. CDR3 length: 13 residues. CDR3: CASRPTGGEKLFF. The DNA for the CDR3 is TGTGCCAGCAGACCTACAGGGGGCGAAAAACTGTTTTTT.

This clone was seen more than once but under ten times. This chain joins TRBV27 and TRBJ1-6, with TRBD1 as a possible D gene (6 bases). Germline V CDR1 and CDR2: MNHEY, SMNVEV (reference sequence). The V end lost 4 bases, the J end lost 0 bases, and 25 bases lay between the germline ends. The length of the CDR3 is 21 residues. CDR3 bases: TGTGCCAGCAGTTCCCGCGGACAGTCCGTTTTTACTCGCTCCTATAATTCACCCCTCCACTTT. As protein: CASSSRGQSVFTRSYNSPLHF.

The chain joins TRBV19 to TRBJ2-3; D gene uncertain. CDR1 is LNHDA and CDR2 is SQIVND in the germline V gene (reference sequence). This CDR3 region has 13 residues. The germline V and J ends were trimmed by 6 bases and 2 bases, with 9 bases remaining between them. CDR3 DNA sequence: TGTGCCAGTAGATGGCCTTTCACAGATACGCAGTATTTT. Translated, it gives CASRWPFTDTQYF.

The chain recombines TRBV5-1 with TRBJ2-3; D remains ambiguous. V dropped 0 bases and J dropped 5 bases, with 10 bases sitting between them. The CDR3 spans 14 residues. The germline V gene encodes CDR1 SGHRS and CDR2 YFSETQ. The CDR3 protein is CASSLVRRGDTQYF. The CDR3 DNA reads as TGCGCCAGCAGCTTGGTTAGGAGAGGAGATACGCAGTATTTT.